This T cell receptor (beta chain) was sequenced during a study of cytomegalovirus exposure and HLA in healthy donors. Study results and limitations: Presence/absence results assume similar sequencing depth per donor, which may not hold. What a later analysis showed was that several of the most significant clusters appeared linked to common viral pathogens.

The donors gave bone marrow, and they were healthy. Concerning this clone: Its cognate antigen is unknown.

The PCR employed 60 Vbeta primers together with 13 Jbeta primers. Here immunoSEQ multiplex PCR was the method, and the copy in TCRdb shows in-frame clones only, minus some. This table has approximately 74,000 clones, about 79% appearing once. The sequencing input was PBMCs. The TCR originated in a woman aged 40-49 years in good health and CMV-seronegative.

In DNA, the CDR3 is TGTGCCAGTAGTAATTCGGGGCTAGCGACCTACGAGCAGTACTTC. Translation: CASSNSGLATYEQYF. The rearrangement links TRBV19 to TRBJ2-7; D possibly corresponds to TRBD2 (6 bases). This CDR3 has 15 residues. Germline CDR1 and CDR2: LNHDA and SQIVND (reference sequence). With 4 bases removed from V and 2 bases from J, the gap between germline ends came to 15 bases.